This T cell receptor (beta chain) stems from a study of blood T cells in healthy people across ages. Findings and caveats of the study: Researchers said unsorted PBMCs prevented a conclusive naive versus antigen-experienced comparison.

With regard to this clonotype: The antigen remains unidentified.

A J-beta primer mix and a sample-barcoded 5' primer were used in a second PCR of roughly 6 to 12 cycles. Each CDR3 protein gets one entry after TCRdb re-called the 5' RACE reads with MiXCR. Here the sample spans hundreds of thousands of distinct CDR3 sequences, around 50% being singletons. This CDR3 has 15 amino acids. V shed 0 bases and J shed 7 bases, with 16 bases lying between them. The germline gives CDR1 MNHEY, CDR2 SVGAGI. The chain has TRBV6-5 and TRBJ2-7; no reliable D call. The sequenced sample consisted of blood. This TCR derives from a man older than 75 in good health. The CDR3 coding sequence is TGTGCCAGCAGTTACTCGACCCCCGACTTGGGGGAGCAGTACTTC. It is translated as CASSYSTPDLGEQYF.